The clone carrying this T cell receptor (beta chain) was counted at least ten times. These data originate in a study of Graves' ophthalmopathy and Graves' hyperthyroidism. The CDR3 runs 15 residues. Trimming took 3 bases from V and 1 from J; bases not matched to a gene: 3. Germline assignment: CDR1 KGHDR and CDR2 SFDVKD. For repertoire sequencing, the TCR beta CDR3 regions were amplified from RNA transcripts. First-round RT-PCR with HTBI primers preceded a second-round multiplex PCR. TCRdb reprocessed the multiplex PCR reads via MiXCR and lists one record per CDR3 protein. The sample records 150,000 or so distinct CDR3 sequences, 35% to 50% being singletons.

The sequenced material came from peripheral blood. The rearrangement uses TRBV24-1 and TRBJ2-5; 8 bases align to TRBD2. The receptor's source is a man younger than 40 with Graves' ophthalmopathy. CDR3 coding DNA: TGTGCCACCAGTGATCCCGGGACTAGCCAAGAGACCCAGTACTTC. Translating it yields CATSDPGTSQETQYF.